Listed here are 24 T cell receptor beta chains from one sample, sequenced in a study of blood T cell repertoires in COVID-19. Sequencing was performed with immunoSEQ multiplex PCR; in TCRdb, only in-frame clones are kept and a portion is missing. The data show about 210,000 clones, about nine tenths seen once. The material sequenced was PBMCs or T cells enriched from blood (not recorded which). Receptor source: a man in his late teens or twenties with acute COVID-19.

The rearrangement uses TRBV6-5 and TRBJ2-7; D possibly corresponds to TRBD2 (5 bases). The CDR3 has 11 amino acids. The germline gives CDR1 MNHEY, CDR2 SVGAGI. Trimming shortened V by 8 bases and J by 2 bases, and 7 bases separated the two germline ends. CDR3 sequence (DNA): TGTGCCAGCCGAGCGGCCTACGAGCAGTACTTC. Translation gives CASRAAYEQYF.

V gene TRBV7-3 combines with J gene TRBJ2-2; TRBD2 agrees at 10 bases. V dropped 5 bases and J dropped 6; count of bases not matched to a gene: 9. Germline-derived CDR1 and CDR2 are SGHTA and FQGTGA. This CDR3 spans 16 amino acids. The CDR3 DNA reads as TGTGCCAGCAGCCAACCGGGACTAGCGTCAGCCGGGGAGCTGTTTTTT. Its protein product is CASSQPGLASAGELFF.

The chain uses TRBV3-1 (or the pseudogene TRBV3-2) and TRBJ1-6; TRBD1 is a possible D gene (5 bases). The CDR3 consists of 15 residues. The V end was cut by 1 base, the J end by 5 bases, with 9 bases between. Germline V gene sequence: CDR1 LGHDT, CDR2 YNNKEL (reference sequence). The CDR3 region is CASSQGLGDNSPLHF. DNA for the CDR3: TGTGCCAGCAGCCAAGGTCTAGGGGATAATTCACCCCTCCACTTT.

The V gene is TRBV13, the J gene TRBJ2-5, with D possibly matching TRBD1 (6 bases). The CDR3 is 15 residues long. Germline V gene data show CDR1 as PRHDT and CDR2 as FYEKMQ (reference sequence). V shed 3 bases and J shed 0 bases, with 11 bases lying between them. CDR3 sequence reads: CASSLAGAYQETQYF. CDR3 DNA: TGTGCCAGCAGCTTGGCAGGGGCGTACCAAGAGACCCAGTACTTC.

The genes are TRBV29-1 and TRBJ1-6; no reliable D call. The ends were cut back, 5 bases at V and 8 bases at J, with 13 bases in the middle. Germline CDR1 and CDR2: SQVTM and ANQGSEA. The CDR3 contains 13 residues. The CDR3 is CSVLTSWDSPLHF. CDR3 coding DNA: TGCAGCGTTTTGACAAGCTGGGATTCACCCCTCCACTTT.

The chain has TRBV6-2 or TRBV6-3 and TRBJ2-1; D might be TRBD1 (6 bases). This CDR3 has 17 residues. Germline V gene lookup returns CDR1 MNHEY and CDR2 SVGEGT. V was pared by 0 bases and J by 9 bases, with 21 bases between. CDR3 amino acids: CASSYSGKGGLFGEQFF. CDR3 sequence (DNA): TGTGCCAGCAGTTACTCGGGAAAAGGGGGATTATTTGGTGAGCAGTTCTTC.

This clone was seen more than once but under ten times. The J gene is TRBJ2-2, the V gene TRBV7-8; D is undetermined. This CDR3 region has 16 residues. Germline values: CDR1 SGHVS, CDR2 FQNEAQ. V was clipped by 3 bases and J by 0 bases, with 11 bases between them. This CDR3 is CASSFIPTPNTGELFF. The CDR3, as DNA: TGTGCCAGCAGCTTCATTCCGACTCCGAACACCGGGGAGCTGTTTTTT.

This chain links TRBV4-1 with TRBJ2-4; D is possibly TRBD2 (5 bases). Trimming removed 4 bases from V and 15 bases from J, with 13 bases in between. The CDR3 sequence is 11 residues long. Germline assignment: CDR1 MGHRA and CDR2 YSYEKL. CDR3 protein: CASSLSGLWYF. In DNA, the CDR3 is TGCGCCAGCAGCCTTTCGGGGTTATGGTACTTC.

This clone was picked up a small number of times. This chain uses TRBV12-3 or TRBV12-4 with TRBJ1-1; 9 bases line up with TRBD1. Losses at the gene ends were 7 bases for V and 2 bases for J; bases not matched to a gene: 2. The CDR3 contains 13 residues. The CDR3 nucleotides are TGTGCCAGCATGGGACAGGGAAACACTGAAGCTTTCTTT. Translated, it gives CASMGQGNTEAFF.

This clone came up once. The CDR3 nucleotides are TGTGCCAGCAGGCCTTACAGGGGGGGCACTGAAGCTTTCTTT. Residues: CASRPYRGGTEAFF. The chain recombines TRBV6-5 with TRBJ1-1; 8 nucleotides agree with TRBD1. CDR3 length: 14 amino acids. V was clipped by 6 bases and J by 4 bases; unmatched bases: 7. Germline V gene data show CDR1 as MNHEY and CDR2 as SVGAGI.

The chain uses TRBV29-1 and TRBJ2-1; 12 bases line up with TRBD2. The CDR3 contains 14 residues. The V and J ends lost 4 bases and 8 bases, in that order; junction bases with no gene match: 6. Germline-derived CDR1 and CDR2 are SQVTM and ANQGSEA. In DNA form, the CDR3 reads TGCAGCGTTGCCCTAGCGGGAGGGCCGGATGAGCAGTTCTTC. Residues: CSVALAGGPDEQFF.

This rearrangement joins TRBV6-1 to TRBJ2-6; a weak D match, TRBD1 (6 bases). Germline V gene sequence: CDR1 MNHNS, CDR2 SASEGT. The CDR3 has 16 residues. Trimming took 5 bases from V and 1 from J, leaving 12 bases between them. The CDR3 reads CASSKDQGSGANVLTF. The CDR3 bases are TGTGCCAGCAGTAAAGACCAGGGGTCTGGGGCCAACGTCCTGACTTTC.

The chain couples TRBV2 to TRBJ1-5; 9 bases align to TRBD1. Trimming cost V 3 bases and J 4 bases; bases outside gene matches: 13. This CDR3 is 18 amino acids long. Germline V gives CDR1 SNHLY, CDR2 FYNNEI. In DNA, the CDR3 is TGTGCCAGCAGTGACACCGGGACAGGGTACCCCTCTAATCAGCCCCAGCATTTT. It codes for CASSDTGTGYPSNQPQHF.

The V and J genes are TRBV6-5 and TRBJ2-1; TRBD2 aligns across 7 bases. CDR1 MNHEY and CDR2 SVGAGI come from the germline V gene. The CDR3 extends over 15 amino acids. V trimming: 6 bases; J trimming: 3 bases; junction bases outside the gene matches: 8. The DNA for the CDR3 is TGTGCCAGCAGGGTAGCGGGCTTGAGCTACAATGAGCAGTTCTTC. Amino acid sequence: CASRVAGLSYNEQFF.

This clone has more than one count but fewer than ten. The chain combines TRBV28 with TRBJ2-2; perhaps TRBD1 as D (6 bases). CDR1 is MDHEN, CDR2 SYDVKM, per germline. The CDR3 length is 15 residues. V lost 3 bases and J 5 bases, leaving 13 bases between the germline ends. The CDR3 DNA sequence: TGTGCCAGCAGTTTTGCAGGGGCTGGTACCGGGGAGCTGTTTTTT. Amino acids: CASSFAGAGTGELFF.

The J gene is TRBJ1-2, the V gene TRBV4-1; the D gene is possibly TRBD1 (5 bases). The V end was cut by 4 bases, the J end by 4 bases, with 22 bases between. Per the germline V gene, CDR1 is MGHRA and CDR2 is YSYEKL. CDR3 size: 17 residues. CDR3 amino acids: CASSRPTQDYAFYGYTF. DNA for the CDR3: TGCGCCAGCAGCCGTCCTACACAGGACTACGCCTTCTATGGCTACACCTTC.

The chain is built from TRBV27 and TRBJ2-2, with TRBD2 matching over 7 bases. The CDR3 is 17 residues long. V lost 6 bases, J lost 4 bases, and 14 bases stayed unmatched. CDR1 is MNHEY, CDR2 SMNVEV, per germline (reference sequence). The CDR3 region has the DNA TGTGCCAGCAGCTATGCTAGCGGAAGCCTGGCCACCGGGGAGCTGTTTTTT. It encodes CASSYASGSLATGELFF.

A few counts support this clone. V usage is TRBV11-2 and J usage is TRBJ2-7, with D possibly TRBD2 on 5 matching bases. V was clipped by 5 bases and J by 12 bases, with 20 bases between them. The CDR3 runs to 13 residues. Per germline, CDR1 SGHAT and CDR2 FQNNGV. The CDR3 nucleotides read TGTGCCAGCAGCCCCCCACCTTACGGGAATTCGTACTTC. This codes for CASSPPPYGNSYF.

This clone was observed a few times. This rearrangement joins TRBV11-2 to TRBJ1-1; D gene unclear. Germline-derived CDR1 and CDR2 are SGHAT and FQNNGV. The V gene lost 5 bases and the J gene lost 3 bases, with 16 bases spanning the gap. The CDR3 has 15 residues. The CDR3 is CASSQARSLDTEAFF. The CDR3 nucleotides read TGTGCCAGCAGCCAGGCCCGATCGCTGGACACTGAAGCTTTCTTT.

V and J are TRBV7-9 and TRBJ1-5; D is unclear. This CDR3 has 13 residues. Germline-derived CDR1 and CDR2 are SEHNR and FQNEAQ (reference sequence). Trimming cost V 3 bases and J 6 bases, with 9 bases left between them. The CDR3 sequence is CASSFGGLQPQHF. The CDR3 DNA reads TGTGCCAGCAGCTTCGGAGGCCTTCAGCCCCAGCATTTT.

This sequence joins TRBV27 and TRBJ2-7; 10 bases map to TRBD2. V trimming: 2 bases; J trimming: 5 bases; junction bases outside the gene matches: 3. Germline V gene lookup returns CDR1 MNHEY and CDR2 SMNVEV (reference sequence). The CDR3 contains 14 residues. CDR3 amino acids: CASSLGTSVNEQYF. Here the CDR3 DNA reads TGTGCCAGCAGTTTAGGGACTAGCGTAAACGAGCAGTACTTC.

The table lists this clone with a few counts. The chain is built from TRBV2 and TRBJ2-5; TRBD1 might be the D (6 bases). The germline gives CDR1 SNHLY, CDR2 FYNNEI. CDR3 length equals 14 residues. The V gene lost 6 bases and the J gene lost 1 base, with 12 bases spanning the gap. The CDR3 loop is CASRGRGFQETQYF. The CDR3 bases are TGTGCCAGCAGGGGCAGGGGTTTCCAAGAGACCCAGTACTTC.

The chain carries TRBV7-9 and TRBJ1-1; 7 nucleotides line up with TRBD1. Germline V lookup: CDR1 SEHNR, CDR2 FQNEAQ (reference sequence). CDR3 length equals 13 residues. V shed 1 base and J 11 bases; nucleotides not matched to a gene: 7. The chain's CDR3 is CASSLERGRDAFF. The DNA of the CDR3 is TGTGCCAGCAGCTTAGAAAGGGGGCGAGACGCTTTCTTT. The whole variable domain, filled in from reference TRBV7-9 and TRBJ1-1, reads DTGVSQNPRHKITKRGQNVTFRCDPISEHNRLYWYRQTLGQGPEFLTYFQNEAQLEKSRLLSDRFSAERPKGSFSTLEIQRTEQGDSAMYLCASSLERGRDAFFGQGTRLTVV.

The chain carries TRBV3-1 (or the pseudogene TRBV3-2) and TRBJ2-6, with 7 bases lining up with TRBD1. From germline, CDR1 is LGHDT and CDR2 YNNKEL (reference sequence). The trim removed 6 bases at V and 1 base at J, leaving 12 bases unmatched. This CDR3 has 18 amino acids. CDR3 nucleotide sequence: TGTGCCAGCAGTCACTACAGGGGCTCAAATTCTGGGGCCAACGTCCTGACTTTC. It codes for CASSHYRGSNSGANVLTF.